Sequencing of this T cell receptor beta chain was carried out in a study of blood T cell repertoires in COVID-19. Trimming pared 0 bases from V and 2 bases from J, leaving 5 bases between. The germline V gene encodes CDR1 MNHNY and CDR2 SVGAGI (reference sequence). The CDR3 length is 14 residues. Some clones are missing from TCRdb's copy, which holds only in-frame ones; the method was immunoSEQ multiplex PCR. The sample carries around 170,000 clones, roughly 84% recorded once. The TCR was taken from a man in his forties or fifties with active or convalescent COVID-19. The chain carries TRBV6-6 and TRBJ1-5; D unclear. The source material was peripheral blood. Written as DNA, the CDR3 is TGTGCCAGCAGTTACTCTACTGGCAATCAGCCCCAGCATTTT. As protein: CASSYSTGNQPQHF.